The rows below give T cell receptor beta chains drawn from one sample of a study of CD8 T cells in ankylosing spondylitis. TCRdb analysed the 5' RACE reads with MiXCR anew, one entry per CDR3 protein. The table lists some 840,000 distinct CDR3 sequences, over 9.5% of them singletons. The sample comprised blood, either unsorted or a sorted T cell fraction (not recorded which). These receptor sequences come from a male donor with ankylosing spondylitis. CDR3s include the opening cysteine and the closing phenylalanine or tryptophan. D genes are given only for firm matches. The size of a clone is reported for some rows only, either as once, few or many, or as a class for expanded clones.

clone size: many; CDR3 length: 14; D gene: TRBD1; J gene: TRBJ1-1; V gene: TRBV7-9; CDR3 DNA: TGTGCCAGCAGCTGGGACAGGGACGGCACTGAAGCTTTCTTT; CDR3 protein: CASSWDRDGTEAFF
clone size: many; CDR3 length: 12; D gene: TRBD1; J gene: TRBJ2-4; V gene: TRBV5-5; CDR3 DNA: TGTGCCAGCAGCGTCACAGGGGACATTCAGTACTTC; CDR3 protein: CASSVTGDIQYF
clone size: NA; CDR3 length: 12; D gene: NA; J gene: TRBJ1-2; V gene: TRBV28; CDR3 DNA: TGTGCCAGCGCGAACAGTATCTATGGCTACACCTTC; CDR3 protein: CASANSIYGYTF
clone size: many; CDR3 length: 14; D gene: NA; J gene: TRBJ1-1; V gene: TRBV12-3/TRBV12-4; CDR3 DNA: TGTGCCAGCAGTTTTTGGGGATTGAACACTGAAGCTTTCTTT; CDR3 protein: CASSFWGLNTEAFF
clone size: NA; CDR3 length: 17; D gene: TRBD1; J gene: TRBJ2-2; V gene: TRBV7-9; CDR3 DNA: TGTGCCAGCAGCTCCTCCCCGGGACAGGGGGCTTCAGGGGAGCTGTTTTTT; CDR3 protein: CASSSSPGQGASGELFF
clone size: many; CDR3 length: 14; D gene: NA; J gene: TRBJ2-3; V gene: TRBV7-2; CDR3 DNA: TGTGCCAGCAGCTTGTTCGGGGGCACAGATACGCAGTATTTT; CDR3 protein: CASSLFGGTDTQYF
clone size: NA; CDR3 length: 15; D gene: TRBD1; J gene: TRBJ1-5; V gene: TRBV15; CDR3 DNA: TGTGCCACCAGCACTTGGGGACAGGGCAATCAGCCCCAGCATTTT; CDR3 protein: CATSTWGQGNQPQHF
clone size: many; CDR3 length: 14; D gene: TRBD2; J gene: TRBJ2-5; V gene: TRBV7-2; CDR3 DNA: TGTGCCAGCAGCTTAGCGGGAGGGCCAGAGACCCAGTACTTC; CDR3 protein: CASSLAGGPETQYF
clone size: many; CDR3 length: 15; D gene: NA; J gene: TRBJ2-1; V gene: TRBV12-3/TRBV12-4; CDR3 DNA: TGTGCCAGCAGTCCCGGACTCAGCTCCTACAATGAGCAGTTCTTC; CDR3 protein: CASSPGLSSYNEQFF
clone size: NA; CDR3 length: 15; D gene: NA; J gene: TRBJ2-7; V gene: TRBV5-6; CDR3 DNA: TGTGCCAGCAGCGTAACTAGCCTTAGCTCCTACGAGCAGTACTTC; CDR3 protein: CASSVTSLSSYEQYF
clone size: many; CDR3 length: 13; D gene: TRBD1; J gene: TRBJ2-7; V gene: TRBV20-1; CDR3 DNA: TGCAGTGCCACAGGGGGATGGGACTACGAGCAGTACTTC; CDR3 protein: CSATGGWDYEQYF
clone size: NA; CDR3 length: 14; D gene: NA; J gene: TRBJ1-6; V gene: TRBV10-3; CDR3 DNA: TGTGCCATCAGTGAAGGGAAATCTAATTCACCCCTCCACTTT; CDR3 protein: CAISEGKSNSPLHF
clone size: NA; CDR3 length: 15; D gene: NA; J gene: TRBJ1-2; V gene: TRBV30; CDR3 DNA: TGTGCCTGGAGTGTACGACGGTTAGCCTTCTATGGCTACACCTTC; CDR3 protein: CAWSVRRLAFYGYTF
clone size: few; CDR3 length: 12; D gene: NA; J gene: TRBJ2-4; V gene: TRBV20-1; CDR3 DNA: TGCAGTGCTCACAGGGAATTGGGCATTCAGTACTTC; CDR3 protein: CSAHRELGIQYF
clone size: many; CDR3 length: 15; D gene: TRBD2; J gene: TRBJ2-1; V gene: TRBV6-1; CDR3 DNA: TGTGCCAGCTTCTCGCCGGCTAGCGGGAGCAATGAGCAGTTCTTC; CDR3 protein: CASFSPASGSNEQFF
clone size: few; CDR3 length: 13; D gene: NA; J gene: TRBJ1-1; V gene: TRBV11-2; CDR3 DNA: TGTGCCAGCAGCGCCAGGGACCTCACTGAAGCTTTCTTT; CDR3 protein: CASSARDLTEAFF
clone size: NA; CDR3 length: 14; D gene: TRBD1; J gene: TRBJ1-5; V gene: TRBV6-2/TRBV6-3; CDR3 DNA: TGTGCCAGCAGTTGGGACAGGGCTTATCAGCCCCAGCATTTT; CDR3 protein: CASSWDRAYQPQHF
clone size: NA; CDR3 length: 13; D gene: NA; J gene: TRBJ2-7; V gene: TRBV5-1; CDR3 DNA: TGCGCCAGCAGCTCCCACCGCACCTACGAGCAGTACTTC; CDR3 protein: CASSSHRTYEQYF
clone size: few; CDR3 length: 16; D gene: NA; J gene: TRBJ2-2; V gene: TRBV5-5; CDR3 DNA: TGTGCCAGCAGCTTGGCCGTAGGGGGGAACACCGGGGAGCTGTTTTTT; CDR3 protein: CASSLAVGGNTGELFF
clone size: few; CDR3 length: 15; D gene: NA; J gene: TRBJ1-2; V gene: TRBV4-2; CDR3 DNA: TGTGCCAGCAGCCAAGAGGGTCACGCATCCTATGGCTACACCTTC; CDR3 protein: CASSQEGHASYGYTF
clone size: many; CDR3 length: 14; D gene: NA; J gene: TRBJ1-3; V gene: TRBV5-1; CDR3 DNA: TGCGCCAGCAGCTTGACAGGTCCTGGAAACACCATATATTTT; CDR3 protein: CASSLTGPGNTIYF
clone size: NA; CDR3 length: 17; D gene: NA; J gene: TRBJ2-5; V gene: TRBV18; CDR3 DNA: TGTGCCAGCTCACCCCTCCCCCCGACCCTGGGGCAAGAGACCCAGTACTTC; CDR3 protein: CASSPLPPTLGQETQYF
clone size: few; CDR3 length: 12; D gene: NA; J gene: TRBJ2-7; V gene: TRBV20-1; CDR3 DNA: TGCAGTGCTAGAGAGGTCACCTACGAGCAGTACTTC; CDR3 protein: CSAREVTYEQYF
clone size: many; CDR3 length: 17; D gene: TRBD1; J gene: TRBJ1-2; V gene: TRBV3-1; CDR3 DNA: TGTGCCAGCAGCCAAGCCAATCGGGGGACAGGGATCTATGGCTACACCTTC; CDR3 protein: CASSQANRGTGIYGYTF
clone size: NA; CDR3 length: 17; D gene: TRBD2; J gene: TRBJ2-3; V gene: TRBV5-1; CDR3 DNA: TGCGCCAGCAGCTTGGAACTAGCGGGGTCCGGCACAGATACGCAGTATTTT; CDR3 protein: CASSLELAGSGTDTQYF
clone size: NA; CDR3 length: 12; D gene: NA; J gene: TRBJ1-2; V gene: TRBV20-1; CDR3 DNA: TGCAGTGCCATAGACCGTGGCTGGGGCTACACCTTC; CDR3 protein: CSAIDRGWGYTF
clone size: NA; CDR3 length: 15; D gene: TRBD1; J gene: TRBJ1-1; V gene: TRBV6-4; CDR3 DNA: TGTGCCAGCAGGGGCGACAGGGGAAGGAACACTGAAGCTTTCTTT; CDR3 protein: CASRGDRGRNTEAFF
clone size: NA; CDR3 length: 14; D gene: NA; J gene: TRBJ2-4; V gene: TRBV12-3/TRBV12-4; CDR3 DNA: TGTGCCAGCAGGGGGACAAAGGGCAAAAACATTCAGTACTTC; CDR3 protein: CASRGTKGKNIQYF
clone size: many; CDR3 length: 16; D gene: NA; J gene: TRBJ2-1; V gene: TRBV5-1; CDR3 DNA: TGCGCCAGCAGCCAGTCGGACTGGCGCTCCTACAATGAGCAGTTCTTC; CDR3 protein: CASSQSDWRSYNEQFF
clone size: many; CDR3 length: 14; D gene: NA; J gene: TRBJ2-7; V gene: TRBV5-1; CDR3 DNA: TGCGCCAGCAGCTTGGAAGTCCAAGCCTACGAGCAGTACTTC; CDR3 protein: CASSLEVQAYEQYF
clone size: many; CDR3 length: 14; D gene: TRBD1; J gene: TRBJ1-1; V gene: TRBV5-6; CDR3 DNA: TGTGCCAGCAGCTTGGCTTACAGGGGAACTGAAGCTTTCTTT; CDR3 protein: CASSLAYRGTEAFF
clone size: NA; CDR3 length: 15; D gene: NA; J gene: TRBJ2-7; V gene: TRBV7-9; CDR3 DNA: TGTGCCAGCAGCGCAACTCAGCCGAATTCCTACGAGCAGTACTTC; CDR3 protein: CASSATQPNSYEQYF
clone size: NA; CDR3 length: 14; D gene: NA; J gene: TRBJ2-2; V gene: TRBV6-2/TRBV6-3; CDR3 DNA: TGTGCCAGCAGTCAGTACGGGGGCACCGGGGAGCTGTTTTTT; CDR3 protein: CASSQYGGTGELFF
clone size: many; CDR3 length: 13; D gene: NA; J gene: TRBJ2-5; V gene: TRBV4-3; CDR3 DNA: TGCGCCAGCAGCCAAGGGGTCCAAGAGACCCAGTACTTC; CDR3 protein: CASSQGVQETQYF
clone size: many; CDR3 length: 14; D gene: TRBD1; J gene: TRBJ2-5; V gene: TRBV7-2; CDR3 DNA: TGTGCCAGCAGCTTTAGGACAGGGGAAGAGACCCAGTACTTC; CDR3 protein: CASSFRTGEETQYF
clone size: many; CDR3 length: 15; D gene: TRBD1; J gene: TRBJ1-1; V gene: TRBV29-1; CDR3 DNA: TGCAGCTCCCGACAGGGGGTCTTCGAGAACACTGAAGCTTTCTTT; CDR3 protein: CSSRQGVFENTEAFF
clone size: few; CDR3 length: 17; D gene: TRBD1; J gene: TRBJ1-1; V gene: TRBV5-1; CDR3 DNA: TGCGCCAGCAGCTTAATTTACAGGACAGGAATGAACACTGAAGCTTTCTTT; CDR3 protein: CASSLIYRTGMNTEAFF
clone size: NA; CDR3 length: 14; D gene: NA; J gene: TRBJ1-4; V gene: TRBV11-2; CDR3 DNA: TGTGCCAGCAGCTCCCGGGACTATAATGAAAAACTGTTTTTT; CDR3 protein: CASSSRDYNEKLFF
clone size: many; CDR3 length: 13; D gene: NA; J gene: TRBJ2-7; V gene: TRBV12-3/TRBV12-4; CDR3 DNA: TGTGCCAGCGGACCCCCGACCTTCTCGGAGCAGTACTTC; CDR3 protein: CASGPPTFSEQYF